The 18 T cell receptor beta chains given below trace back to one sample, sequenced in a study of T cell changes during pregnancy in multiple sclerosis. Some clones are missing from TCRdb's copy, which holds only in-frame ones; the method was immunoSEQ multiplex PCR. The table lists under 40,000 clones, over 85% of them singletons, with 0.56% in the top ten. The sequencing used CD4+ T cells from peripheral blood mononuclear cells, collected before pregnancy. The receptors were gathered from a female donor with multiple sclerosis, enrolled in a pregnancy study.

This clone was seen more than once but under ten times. CDR3 residues: CASSPRGGGGTNEKLFF. As DNA, the CDR3 is TGTGCCAGCAGCCCCCGGGGAGGGGGGGGAACTAATGAAAAACTGTTTTTT. The V gene is TRBV7-2, the J gene TRBJ1-4; tentatively, D is TRBD1 (6 bases). Per germline, CDR1 SGHTA and CDR2 FQGNSA. V dropped 5 bases and J dropped 1 base, with 17 bases sitting between them. The CDR3 spans 17 residues.

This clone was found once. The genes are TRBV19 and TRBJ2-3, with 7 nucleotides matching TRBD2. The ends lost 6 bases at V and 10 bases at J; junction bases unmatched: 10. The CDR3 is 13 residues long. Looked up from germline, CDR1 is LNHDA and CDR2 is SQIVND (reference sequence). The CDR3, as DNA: TGTGCCAGTAGATCCGCCCCTGCGGGAGCGCAGTATTTT. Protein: CASRSAPAGAQYF.

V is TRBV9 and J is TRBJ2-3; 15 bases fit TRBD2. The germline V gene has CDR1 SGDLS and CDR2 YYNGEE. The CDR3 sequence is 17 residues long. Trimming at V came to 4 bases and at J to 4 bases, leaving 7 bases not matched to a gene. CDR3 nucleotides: TGTGCCAGCAGCCGGCGGACTAGCGGGGGGGTAGCAGATACGCAGTATTTT. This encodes CASSRRTSGGVADTQYF.

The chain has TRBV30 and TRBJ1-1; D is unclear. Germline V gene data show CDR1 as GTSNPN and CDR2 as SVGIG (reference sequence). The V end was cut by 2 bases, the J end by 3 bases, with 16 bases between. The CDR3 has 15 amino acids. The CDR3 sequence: CAWSPPPRAYTEAFF. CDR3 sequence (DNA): TGTGCCTGGAGTCCGCCCCCACGAGCTTACACTGAAGCTTTCTTT.

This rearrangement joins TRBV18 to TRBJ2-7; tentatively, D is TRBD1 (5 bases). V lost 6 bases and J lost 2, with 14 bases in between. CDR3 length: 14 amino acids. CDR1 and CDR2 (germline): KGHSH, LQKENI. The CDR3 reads CASSPASGTYEQYF. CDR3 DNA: TGTGCCAGCTCTCCTGCCTCAGGGACCTACGAGCAGTACTTC.

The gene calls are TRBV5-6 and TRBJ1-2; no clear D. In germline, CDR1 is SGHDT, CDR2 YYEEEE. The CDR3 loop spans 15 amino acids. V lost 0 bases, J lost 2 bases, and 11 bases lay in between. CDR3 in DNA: TGTGCCAGCAGCTTGGACGGCAGGATAAACTATGGCTACACCTTC. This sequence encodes CASSLDGRINYGYTF.

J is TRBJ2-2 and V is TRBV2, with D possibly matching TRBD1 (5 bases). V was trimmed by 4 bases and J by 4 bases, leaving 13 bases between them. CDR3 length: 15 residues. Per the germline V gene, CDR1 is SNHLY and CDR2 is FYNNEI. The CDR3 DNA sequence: TGTGCCAGCAGTGCCCCAGGGTGGGGCACCGGGGAGCTGTTTTTT. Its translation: CASSAPGWGTGELFF.

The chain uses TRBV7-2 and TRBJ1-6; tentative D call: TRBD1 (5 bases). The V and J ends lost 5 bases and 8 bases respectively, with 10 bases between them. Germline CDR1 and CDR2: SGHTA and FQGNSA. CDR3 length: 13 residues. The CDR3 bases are TGTGCCAGCAGCGCCAGGGTGCATTCACCCCTCCACTTT. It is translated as CASSARVHSPLHF.

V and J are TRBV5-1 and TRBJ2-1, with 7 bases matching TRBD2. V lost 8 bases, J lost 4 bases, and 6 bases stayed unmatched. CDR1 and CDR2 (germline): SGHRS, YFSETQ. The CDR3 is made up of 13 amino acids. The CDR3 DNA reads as TGCGCCAGTTCTCGGGGGGTATACAATGAGCAGTTCTTC. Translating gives CASSRGVYNEQFF.

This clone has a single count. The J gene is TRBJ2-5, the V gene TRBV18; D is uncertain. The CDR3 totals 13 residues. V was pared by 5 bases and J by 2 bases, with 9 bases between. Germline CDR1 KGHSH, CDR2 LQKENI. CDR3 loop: CASSYGEQETQYF. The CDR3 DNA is TGTGCCAGCTCATACGGAGAGCAAGAGACCCAGTACTTC.

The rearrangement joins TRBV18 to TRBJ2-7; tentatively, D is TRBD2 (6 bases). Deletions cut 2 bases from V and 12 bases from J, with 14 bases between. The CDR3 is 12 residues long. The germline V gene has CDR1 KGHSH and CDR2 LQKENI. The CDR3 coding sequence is TGTGCCAGCTCACCATCCGCGGGGTTTGGGTACTTC. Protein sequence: CASSPSAGFGYF.

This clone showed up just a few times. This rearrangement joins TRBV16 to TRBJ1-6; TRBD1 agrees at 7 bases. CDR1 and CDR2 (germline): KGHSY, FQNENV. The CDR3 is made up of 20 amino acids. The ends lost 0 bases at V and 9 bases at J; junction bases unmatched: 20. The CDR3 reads CASSQSEGQTTDSLGSPLHF. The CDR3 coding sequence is TGTGCCAGCAGCCAATCGGAGGGACAGACCACAGACTCCCTAGGTTCACCCCTCCACTTT.

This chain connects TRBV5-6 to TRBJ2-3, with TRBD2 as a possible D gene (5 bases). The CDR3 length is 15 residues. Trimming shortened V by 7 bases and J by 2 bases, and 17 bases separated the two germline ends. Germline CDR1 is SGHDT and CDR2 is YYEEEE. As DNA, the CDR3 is TGTGCCAGCGGGAGACCGGGATATAACACAGATACGCAGTATTTT. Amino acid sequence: CASGRPGYNTDTQYF.

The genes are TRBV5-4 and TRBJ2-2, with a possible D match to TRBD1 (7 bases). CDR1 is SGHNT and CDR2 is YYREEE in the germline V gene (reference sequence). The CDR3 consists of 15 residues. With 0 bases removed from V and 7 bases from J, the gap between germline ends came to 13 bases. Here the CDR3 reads CASSLEPRGDGELFF. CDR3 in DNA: TGTGCCAGCAGCTTGGAACCCAGGGGGGACGGGGAGCTGTTTTTT.

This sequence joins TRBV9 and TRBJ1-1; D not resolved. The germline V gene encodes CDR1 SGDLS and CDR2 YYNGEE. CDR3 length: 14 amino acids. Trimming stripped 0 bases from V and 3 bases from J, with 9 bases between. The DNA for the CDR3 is TGTGCCAGCAGCGTAGGGTCCTACGACACTGAAGCTTTCTTT. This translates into CASSVGSYDTEAFF.

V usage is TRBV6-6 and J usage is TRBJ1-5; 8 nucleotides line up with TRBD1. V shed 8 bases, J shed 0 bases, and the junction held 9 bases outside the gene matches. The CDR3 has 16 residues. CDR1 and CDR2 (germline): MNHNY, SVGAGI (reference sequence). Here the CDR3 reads CASGGTGGYSNQPQHF. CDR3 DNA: TGTGCCAGCGGGGGAACAGGGGGGTATAGCAATCAGCCCCAGCATTTT.

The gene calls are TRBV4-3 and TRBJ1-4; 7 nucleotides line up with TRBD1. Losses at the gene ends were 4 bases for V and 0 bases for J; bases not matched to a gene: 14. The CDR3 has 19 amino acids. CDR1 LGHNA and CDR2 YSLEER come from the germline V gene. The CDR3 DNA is TGCGCCAGCAGCCTCGACCGGGACAGAAGCCTAGCAACTAATGAAAAACTGTTTTTT. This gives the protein CASSLDRDRSLATNEKLFF.

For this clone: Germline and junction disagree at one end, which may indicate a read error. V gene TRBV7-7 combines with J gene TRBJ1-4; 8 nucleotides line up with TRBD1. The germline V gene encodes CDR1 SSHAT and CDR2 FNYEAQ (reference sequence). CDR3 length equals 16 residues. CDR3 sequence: CASSYGTGQGNEKLFF. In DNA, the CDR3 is TGTGCTAGCAGCTATGGGACAGGTCAGGGTAATGAAAAACTGTTTTTT.